The sequence of this T cell receptor (beta chain) was determined in a study of blood T cell repertoires in COVID-19. This table comes from immunoSEQ multiplex PCR, and its TCRdb copy is limited to in-frame clones, with some not included. The profile shows around 150,000 clones, approximately 80% of them singletons. This CDR3 spans 16 amino acids. V lost 5 bases and J lost 1; bases outside the gene matches: 6. Germline CDR1 and CDR2: MDHEN and SYDVKM. Sequenced material: peripheral blood. The origin of this receptor is a middle-aged woman with COVID-19, enrolled during active disease. V is TRBV28 and J is TRBJ2-3, with TRBD2 matching over 10 bases. CDR3 coding DNA: TGTGCCAGCAGTCCCGGGACTAGCGTCGGCACAGATACGCAGTATTTT. It translates to CASSPGTSVGTDTQYF.